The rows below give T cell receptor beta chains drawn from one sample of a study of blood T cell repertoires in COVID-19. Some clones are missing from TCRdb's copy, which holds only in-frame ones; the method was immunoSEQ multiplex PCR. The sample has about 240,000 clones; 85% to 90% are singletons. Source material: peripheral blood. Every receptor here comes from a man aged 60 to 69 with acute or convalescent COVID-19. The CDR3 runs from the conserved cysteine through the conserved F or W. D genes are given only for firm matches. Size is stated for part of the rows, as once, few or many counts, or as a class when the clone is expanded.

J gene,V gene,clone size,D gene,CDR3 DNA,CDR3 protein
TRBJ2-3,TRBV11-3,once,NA,TGTGCCAGCAGCTTTGCTGCGATAGAAGATACGCAGTATTTT,CASSFAAIEDTQYF
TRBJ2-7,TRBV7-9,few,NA,TGTGCCAGCAGCCTCCCGGTACGTTCCTACGAGCAGTACTTC,CASSLPVRSYEQYF
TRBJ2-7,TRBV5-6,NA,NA,TGTGCCAGCAGCTTGGCCAGGGCTAGCTCCTACGAGCAGTACTTC,CASSLARASSYEQYF
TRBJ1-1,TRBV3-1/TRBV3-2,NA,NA,TGTGCCAGCAGCCAAGCGCAGTTCCGGGGAGACACTGAAGCTTTCTTT,CASSQAQFRGDTEAFF
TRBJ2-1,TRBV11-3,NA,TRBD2,TGTGCCAGCAGCAAGGGACTAGCGGGTTCCTACAATGAGCAGTTCTTC,CASSKGLAGSYNEQFF
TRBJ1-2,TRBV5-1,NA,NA,TGCGCCAGCAGCTTAGACGGAGGGTGGGTTTATGGCTACACCTTC,CASSLDGGWVYGYTF
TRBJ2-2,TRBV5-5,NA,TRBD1,TGTGCCAGCAGCATCACAGGGGGCGAAACCGGGGAGCTGTTTTTT,CASSITGGETGELFF
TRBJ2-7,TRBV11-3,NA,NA,TGTGCCAGCAGCCTTCGGACATACTACGAGCAGTACTTC,CASSLRTYYEQYF
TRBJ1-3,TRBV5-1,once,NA,TGCGCCAGCAGCCCCTCGCCGGGGAACTCTGGAAACACCATATATTTT,CASSPSPGNSGNTIYF
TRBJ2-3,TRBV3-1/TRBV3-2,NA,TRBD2,TGTGCCAGCAGCGACCGGACTAGCGGGAGATCCGATACGCAGTATTTT,CASSDRTSGRSDTQYF
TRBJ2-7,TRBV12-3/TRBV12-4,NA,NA,TGTGCCAGCAGTTCTTCCTACGAGCAGTACTTC,CASSSSYEQYF
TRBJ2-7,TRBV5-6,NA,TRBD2,TGTGCCAGCAGCTTGGAGGCGGGAGGTGCCTACGAGCAGTACTTC,CASSLEAGGAYEQYF
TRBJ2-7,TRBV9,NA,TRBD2,TGTGCCAGCAGCGTCGGGACTAGCGGGACCTACGAGCAGTACTTC,CASSVGTSGTYEQYF
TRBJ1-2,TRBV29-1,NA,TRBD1,TGCAGCGTTGATAATGGGACAGGATATGGCTACACCTTC,CSVDNGTGYGYTF
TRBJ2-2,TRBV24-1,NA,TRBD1,TGTGCCACCAGTGGGTCCGGGACAGCGAACACCGGGGAGCTGTTTTTT,CATSGSGTANTGELFF
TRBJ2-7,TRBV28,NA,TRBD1,TGTGCCAGCAGTTTTTTTGGCCAGGGGGCCTACGAGCAGTACTTC,CASSFFGQGAYEQYF
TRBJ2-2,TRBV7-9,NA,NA,TGTGCCAGCAGCCCTCGCAGAGGCGGGGAGCTGTTTTTT,CASSPRRGGELFF
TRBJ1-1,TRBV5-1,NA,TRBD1,TGCGCCAGCAGTTTAGAGACAGGGGAGAACACTGAAGCTTTCTTT,CASSLETGENTEAFF
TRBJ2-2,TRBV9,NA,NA,TGTGCCAGCAGCCCCCAGACAGGGAGGTTTCTAGGCGGGGAGCTGTTTTTT,CASSPQTGRFLGGELFF
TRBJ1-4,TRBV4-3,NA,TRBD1,TGCGCCAGCAGCCAAGACGGGACAGTAAATGAAAAACTGTTTTTT,CASSQDGTVNEKLFF
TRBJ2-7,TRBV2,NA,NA,TGTGCCAGCAGTGACCGAGACTACTCCTACGAGCAGTACTTC,CASSDRDYSYEQYF
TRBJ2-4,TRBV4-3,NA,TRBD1,TGCGCCAGCAGCCAAGATTGGGACAGAGGAGACATTCAGTACTTC,CASSQDWDRGDIQYF
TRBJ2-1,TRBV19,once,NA,TGTGCCAGTAGTATAGATCGCGGTGTTATATTCAATGAGCAGTTCTTC,CASSIDRGVIFNEQFF
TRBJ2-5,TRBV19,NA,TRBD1,TGTGCCAGTAGTTCCCGACAGGGTAAAGAGACCCAGTACTTC,CASSSRQGKETQYF
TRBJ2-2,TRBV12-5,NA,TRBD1,TGTGCTAGTGGTCCCGCCGGGACAGGGGTCGCCGGGGAGCTGTTTTTT,CASGPAGTGVAGELFF
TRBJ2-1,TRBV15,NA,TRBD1,TGTGCCACCAGCAGAGTTGGGACAGGGTACAATGAGCAGTTCTTC,CATSRVGTGYNEQFF
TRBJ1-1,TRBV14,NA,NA,TGTGCCAGCAGCTTACAATCGGGACATCGGGACACTGAAGCTTTCTTT,CASSLQSGHRDTEAFF
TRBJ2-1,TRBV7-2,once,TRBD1,TGTGCCAGCAGCTTGGACAGGGTTGATGAGCAGTTCTTC,CASSLDRVDEQFF